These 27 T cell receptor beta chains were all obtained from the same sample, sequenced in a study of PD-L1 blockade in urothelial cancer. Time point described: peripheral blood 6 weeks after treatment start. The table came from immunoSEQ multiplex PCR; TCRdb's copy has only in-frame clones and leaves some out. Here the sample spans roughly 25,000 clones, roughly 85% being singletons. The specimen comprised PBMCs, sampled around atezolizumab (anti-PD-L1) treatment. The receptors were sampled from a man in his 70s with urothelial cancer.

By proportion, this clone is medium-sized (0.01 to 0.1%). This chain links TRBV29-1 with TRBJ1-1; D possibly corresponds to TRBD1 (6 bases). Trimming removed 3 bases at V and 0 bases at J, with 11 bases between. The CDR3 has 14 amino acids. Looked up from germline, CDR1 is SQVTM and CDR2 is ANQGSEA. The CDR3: CSVDQTGLNTEAFF. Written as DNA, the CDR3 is TGCAGCGTTGACCAAACAGGGTTGAACACTGAAGCTTTCTTT.

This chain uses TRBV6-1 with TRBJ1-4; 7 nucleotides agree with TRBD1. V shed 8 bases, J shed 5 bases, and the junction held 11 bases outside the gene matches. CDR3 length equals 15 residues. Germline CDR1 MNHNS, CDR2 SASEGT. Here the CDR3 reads CASGTRGTVNEKLFF. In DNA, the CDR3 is TGTGCCAGCGGGACCAGGGGGACAGTGAATGAAAAACTGTTTTTT.

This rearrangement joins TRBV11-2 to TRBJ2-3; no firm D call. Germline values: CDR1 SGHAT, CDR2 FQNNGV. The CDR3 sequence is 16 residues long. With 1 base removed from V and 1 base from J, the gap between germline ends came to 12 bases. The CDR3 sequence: CASSLVTGGGTDTQYF. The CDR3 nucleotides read TGTGCCAGCAGCTTAGTAACGGGTGGAGGCACAGATACGCAGTATTTT.

In DNA, the CDR3 is TGCGCCAGCAGCTTGGGTAGGCGGGATCAGCCCCAGCATTTT. This sequence encodes CASSLGRRDQPQHF. The chain links TRBV5-1 to TRBJ1-5, with D hard to call. Germline CDR1 reads SGHRS; CDR2 reads YFSETQ. Trimming removed 0 bases at V and 5 bases at J, with 9 bases between. This CDR3 contains 14 residues.

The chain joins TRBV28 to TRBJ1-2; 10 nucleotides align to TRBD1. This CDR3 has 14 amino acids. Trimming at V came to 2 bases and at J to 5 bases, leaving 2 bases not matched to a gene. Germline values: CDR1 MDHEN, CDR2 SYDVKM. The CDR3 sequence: CASSLGQGGYGYTF. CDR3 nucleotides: TGTGCCAGCAGTTTAGGACAGGGGGGATATGGCTACACCTTC.

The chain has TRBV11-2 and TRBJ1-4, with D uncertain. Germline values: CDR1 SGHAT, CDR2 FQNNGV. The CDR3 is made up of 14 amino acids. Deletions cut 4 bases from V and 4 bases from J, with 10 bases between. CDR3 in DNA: TGTGCCAGCAGCTCCGTATTTAGTAATGAAAAACTGTTTTTT. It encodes CASSSVFSNEKLFF.

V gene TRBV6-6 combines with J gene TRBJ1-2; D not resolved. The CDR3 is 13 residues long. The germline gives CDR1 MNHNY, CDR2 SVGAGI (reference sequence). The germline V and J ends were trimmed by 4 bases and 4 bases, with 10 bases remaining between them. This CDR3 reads CASSSQLFYGYTF. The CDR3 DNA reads TGTGCCAGCAGTTCACAGCTGTTCTATGGCTACACCTTC.

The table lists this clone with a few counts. The CDR3, as DNA: TGTGCCAGTAGTATTCCAGGACTAGCTAGCGGAGGGGAGCTGTTTTTT. Translating it yields CASSIPGLASGGELFF. This chain links TRBV19 with TRBJ2-2, with 8 bases fitting TRBD2. Germline CDR1 reads LNHDA; CDR2 reads SQIVND (reference sequence). The CDR3 length is 16 residues. The junction had 11 bases not matched to a gene; V was cut back by 3 bases and J by 8 bases.

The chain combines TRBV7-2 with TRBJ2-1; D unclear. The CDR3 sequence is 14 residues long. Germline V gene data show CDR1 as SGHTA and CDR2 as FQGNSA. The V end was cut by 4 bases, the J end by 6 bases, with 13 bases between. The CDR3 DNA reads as TGTGCCAGCAGCTCCTTGTTGACTGTCAATGAGCAGTTCTTC. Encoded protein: CASSSLLTVNEQFF.

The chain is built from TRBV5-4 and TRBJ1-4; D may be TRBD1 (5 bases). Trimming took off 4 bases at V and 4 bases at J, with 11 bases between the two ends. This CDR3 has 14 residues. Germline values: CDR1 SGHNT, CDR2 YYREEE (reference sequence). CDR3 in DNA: TGTGCCAGCAGCGGGGCCGGTGTTAATGAAAAACTGTTTTTT. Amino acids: CASSGAGVNEKLFF.

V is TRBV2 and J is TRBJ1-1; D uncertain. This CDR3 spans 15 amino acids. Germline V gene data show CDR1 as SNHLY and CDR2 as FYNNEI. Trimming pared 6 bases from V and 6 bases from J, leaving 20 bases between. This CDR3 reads CASRDFGSRGAEAFF. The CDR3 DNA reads TGTGCCAGCAGAGACTTTGGATCTCGTGGCGCTGAAGCTTTCTTT. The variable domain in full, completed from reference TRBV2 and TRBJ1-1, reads EPEVTQTPSHQVTQMGQEVILRCVPISNHLYFYWYRQILGQKVEFLVSFYNNEISEKSEIFDDQFSVERPDGSNFTLKIRSTKLEDSAMYFCASRDFGSRGAEAFFGQGTRLTVV.

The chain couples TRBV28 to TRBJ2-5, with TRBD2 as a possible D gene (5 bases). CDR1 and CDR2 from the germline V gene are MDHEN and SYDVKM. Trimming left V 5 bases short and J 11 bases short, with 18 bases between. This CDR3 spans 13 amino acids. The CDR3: CASSPPYVGVQYF. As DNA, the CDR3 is TGTGCCAGCAGTCCACCTTATGTCGGGGTTCAGTACTTC.

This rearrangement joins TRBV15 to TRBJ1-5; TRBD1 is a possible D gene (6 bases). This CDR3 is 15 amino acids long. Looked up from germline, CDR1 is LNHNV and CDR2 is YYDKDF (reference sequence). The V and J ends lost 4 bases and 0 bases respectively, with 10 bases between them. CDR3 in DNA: TGTGCCACCAGCATAGGGGGATATAGCAATCAGCCCCAGCATTTT. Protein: CATSIGGYSNQPQHF.

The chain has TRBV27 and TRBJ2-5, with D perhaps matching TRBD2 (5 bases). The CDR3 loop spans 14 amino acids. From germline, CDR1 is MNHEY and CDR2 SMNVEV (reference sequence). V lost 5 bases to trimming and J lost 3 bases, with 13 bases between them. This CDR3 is CASSGSMGEETQYF. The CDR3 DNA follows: TGTGCCAGCAGTGGTAGTATGGGAGAAGAGACCCAGTACTTC.

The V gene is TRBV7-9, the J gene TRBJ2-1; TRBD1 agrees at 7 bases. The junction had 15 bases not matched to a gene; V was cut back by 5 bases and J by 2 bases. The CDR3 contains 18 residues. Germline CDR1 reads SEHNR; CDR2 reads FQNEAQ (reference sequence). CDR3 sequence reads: CASSGAHRGMGTYNEQFF. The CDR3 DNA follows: TGTGCCAGCAGCGGGGCCCACAGGGGAATGGGGACCTACAATGAGCAGTTCTTC.

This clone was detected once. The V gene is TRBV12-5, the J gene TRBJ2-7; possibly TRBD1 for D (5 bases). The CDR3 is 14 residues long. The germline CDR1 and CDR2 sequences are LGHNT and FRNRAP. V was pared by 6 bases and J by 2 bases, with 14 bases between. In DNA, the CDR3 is TGTGCTAGTGGCCAGGGTAGTCGGGCCTACGAGCAGTACTTC. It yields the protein CASGQGSRAYEQYF.

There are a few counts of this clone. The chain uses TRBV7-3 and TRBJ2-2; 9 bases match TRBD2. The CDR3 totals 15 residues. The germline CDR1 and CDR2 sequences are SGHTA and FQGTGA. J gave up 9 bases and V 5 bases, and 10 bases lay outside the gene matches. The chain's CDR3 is CASSPAGREGWELFF. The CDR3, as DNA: TGTGCCAGCAGCCCCGCCGGGCGGGAGGGGTGGGAGCTGTTTTTT.

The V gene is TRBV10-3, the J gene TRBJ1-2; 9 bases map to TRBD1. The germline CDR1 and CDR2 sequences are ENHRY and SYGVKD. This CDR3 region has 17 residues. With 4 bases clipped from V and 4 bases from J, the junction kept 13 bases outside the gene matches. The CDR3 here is CAISGDRARSGVYGYTF. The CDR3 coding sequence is TGTGCCATCAGTGGGGACAGGGCAAGGTCAGGGGTCTATGGCTACACCTTC.

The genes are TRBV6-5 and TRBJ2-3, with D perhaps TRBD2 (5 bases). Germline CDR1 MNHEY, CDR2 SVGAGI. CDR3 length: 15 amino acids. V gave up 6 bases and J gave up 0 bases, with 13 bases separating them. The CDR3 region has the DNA TGTGCCAGCAGCGCAGGAGGAACTAGCACAGATACGCAGTATTTT. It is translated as CASSAGGTSTDTQYF.

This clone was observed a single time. The CDR3 spells CASSLVAVYQPQHF. The CDR3 DNA reads as TGTGCCAGCAGTTTAGTTGCGGTATATCAGCCCCAGCATTTT. The chain has TRBV28 and TRBJ1-5, with D hard to call. V shed 2 bases and J shed 5 bases, with 10 bases lying between them. The CDR3 consists of 14 residues. In germline, CDR1 is MDHEN, CDR2 SYDVKM.

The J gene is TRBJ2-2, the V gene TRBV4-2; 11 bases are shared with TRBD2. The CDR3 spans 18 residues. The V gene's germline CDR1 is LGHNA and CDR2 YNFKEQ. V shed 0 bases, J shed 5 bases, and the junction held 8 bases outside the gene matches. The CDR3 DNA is TGTGCCAGCAGCCAAGAATTAGCGGGAGGGCCTAGGACCGGGGAGCTGTTTTTT. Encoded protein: CASSQELAGGPRTGELFF.

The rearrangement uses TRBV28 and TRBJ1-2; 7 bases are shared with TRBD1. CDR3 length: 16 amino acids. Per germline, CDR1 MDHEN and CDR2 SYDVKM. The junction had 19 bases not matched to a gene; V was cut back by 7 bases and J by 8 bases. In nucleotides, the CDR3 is TGTGCCAGCATCTCGGGTCCGGGACAGTCGTCAAGAGGCTACACCTTC. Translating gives CASISGPGQSSRGYTF.

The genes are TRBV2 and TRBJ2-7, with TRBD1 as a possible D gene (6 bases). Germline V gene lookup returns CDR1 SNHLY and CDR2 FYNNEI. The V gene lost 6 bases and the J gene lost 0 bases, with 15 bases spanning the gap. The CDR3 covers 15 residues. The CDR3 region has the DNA TGTGCCAGCAGCGGTACAGGGTCGCACTCCTACGAGCAGTACTTC. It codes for CASSGTGSHSYEQYF.

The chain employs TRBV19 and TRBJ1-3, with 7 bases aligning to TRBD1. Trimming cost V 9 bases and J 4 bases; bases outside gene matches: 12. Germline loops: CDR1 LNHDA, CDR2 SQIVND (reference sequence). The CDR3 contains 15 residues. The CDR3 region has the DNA TGTGCCAGCCACCCTCGAGGGGGCGAGGGAAACACCATATATTTT. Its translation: CASHPRGGEGNTIYF.

CDR3 in DNA: TGCGCCAGCAGCTCGACTAGCGGAAGCCAAGAGACCCAGTACTTC. Its protein product is CASSSTSGSQETQYF. V usage is TRBV5-1 and J usage is TRBJ2-5; 9 bases fit TRBD2. V dropped 3 bases and J dropped 1; count of bases not matched to a gene: 4. The CDR3 has 15 residues. Per the germline V gene, CDR1 is SGHRS and CDR2 is YFSETQ.

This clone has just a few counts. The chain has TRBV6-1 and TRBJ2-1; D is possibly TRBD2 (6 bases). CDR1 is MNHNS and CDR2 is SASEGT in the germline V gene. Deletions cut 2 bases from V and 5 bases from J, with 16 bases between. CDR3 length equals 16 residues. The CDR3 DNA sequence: TGTGCCAGCAGTGAATGGTGGGCCGCGGGAAACAATGAGCAGTTCTTC. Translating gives CASSEWWAAGNNEQFF.

DNA for the CDR3: TGTGCCAGCAGCTGGGGGGGAGAGGCAGATACGCAGTATTTT. It translates to CASSWGGEADTQYF. This chain links TRBV7-3 with TRBJ2-3; 7 nucleotides agree with TRBD2. Germline V CDR1 and CDR2: SGHTA, FQGTGA. V shed 4 bases, J shed 4 bases, and the junction held 5 bases outside the gene matches. CDR3 length: 14 residues.